Following are 18 T cell receptor beta chains from one sample sequenced in a study of T cells in localized non-small cell lung cancer. TCRdb keeps only in-frame clones here, not all; method: immunoSEQ multiplex PCR. The sample records approximately 30,000 clones, 90% to 95% being singletons. The sample in question was peripheral blood, obtained before any cancer treatment. All receptors come from a female donor over 55 with stage I lung adenocarcinoma.

The V gene is TRBV6-6, the J gene TRBJ1-1; D uncertain. V lost 2 bases, J lost 1 base, and 11 bases lay in between. Germline lookup yields CDR1 MNHNY and CDR2 SVGAGI (reference sequence). The CDR3 length is 15 residues. The CDR3 here is CASSYPALGNTEAFF. The CDR3 DNA reads as TGTGCCAGCAGTTACCCGGCTTTAGGGAACACTGAAGCTTTCTTT.

This chain uses TRBV7-8 with TRBJ2-7; D may be TRBD1 (6 bases). V was trimmed by 5 bases and J by 2 bases, leaving 13 bases between them. The germline V gene encodes CDR1 SGHVS and CDR2 FQNEAQ. This CDR3 has 14 residues. The CDR3 region has the DNA TGTGCCAGCAGCCGTGGGACACCACCCTACGAGCAGTACTTC. This gives the protein CASSRGTPPYEQYF. Based on the CDR3 plus reference TRBV7-8 and TRBJ2-7, the full variable domain is GAGVSQSPRYKVAKRGQDVALRCDPISGHVSLFWYQQALGQGPEFLTYFQNEAQLDKSGLPSDRFFAERPEGSVSTLKIQRTQQEDSAVYLCASSRGTPPYEQYFGPGTRLTVT.

The V and J genes are TRBV6-6 and TRBJ1-2; no clear D. Germline V gene lookup returns CDR1 MNHNY and CDR2 SVGAGI (reference sequence). This CDR3 comprises 13 residues. V gave up 2 bases and J gave up 2 bases, with 6 bases separating them. Here the CDR3 DNA reads TGTGCCAGCAGTTACAGGAGCAACTATGGCTACACCTTC. Protein: CASSYRSNYGYTF.

The chain links TRBV9 to TRBJ2-7, with a tentative D call TRBD2 (5 bases). V was shortened by 0 bases and J by 2 bases, with 9 bases between the two germline ends. CDR1 SGDLS and CDR2 YYNGEE come from the germline V gene. The CDR3 spans 14 residues. The chain's CDR3 is CASSVVRVAYEQYV. CDR3 in DNA: TGTGCCAGCAGCGTAGTGAGGGTCGCCTACGAGCAGTACGTC.

The rearrangement uses TRBV30 and TRBJ1-1; 7 bases map to TRBD1. From germline, CDR1 is GTSNPN and CDR2 SVGIG (reference sequence). The J segment lost 1 base and the V segment lost 0 bases, leaving 5 bases of the junction unmatched. This CDR3 has 15 amino acids. The CDR3, as DNA: TGTGCCTGGAGTGTTCAGGGGGGGCCGAACACTGAAGCTTTCTTT. As protein: CAWSVQGGPNTEAFF.

This chain links TRBV29-1 with TRBJ2-3, with a possible D match to TRBD1 (6 bases). CDR1 and CDR2 from the germline V gene are SQVTM and ANQGSEA. The CDR3 is 11 amino acids. The V gene lost 7 bases and the J gene lost 7 bases, with 12 bases spanning the gap. In DNA form, the CDR3 reads TGCAGCGACTCACAGGGACATACGCAGTATTTT. Translation gives CSDSQGHTQYF.

Turning to this clone: Other DNA sequences within the sample encode an identical CDR3. V usage is TRBV9 and J usage is TRBJ1-1, with a tentative D call TRBD1 (5 bases). CDR3 length: 16 amino acids. V was clipped by 0 bases and J by 1 base, with 13 bases between them. Germline V gene lookup returns CDR1 SGDLS and CDR2 YYNGEE. The CDR3 coding sequence is TGTGCCAGCAGCGTAGTAGCAGGGCTCGGGAACACTGAAGCTTTCTTT. It specifies CASSVVAGLGNTEAFF.

The chain carries TRBV27 and TRBJ1-1; D ambiguous. Trimming stripped 3 bases from V and 5 bases from J, with 10 bases between. The CDR3 is made up of 13 amino acids. Germline V gene sequence: CDR1 MNHEY, CDR2 SMNVEV (reference sequence). The CDR3 DNA follows: TGTGCCAGCAGTTTTGCGGGAAGGACTGAAGCTTTCTTT. This codes for CASSFAGRTEAFF.

This clone was seen once. The rearrangement links TRBV29-1 to TRBJ2-1; D is unresolved. CDR1 SQVTM and CDR2 ANQGSEA come from the germline V gene. This CDR3 has 9 amino acids. Trimming left V 4 bases short and J 6 bases short, with 1 base between. Here the CDR3 reads CSVANEQFF. In nucleotides, the CDR3 is TGCAGCGTTGCCAATGAGCAGTTCTTC.

The J gene is TRBJ2-5, the V gene TRBV4-3; 8 bases map to TRBD1. The CDR3 sequence is 15 residues long. V trimming: 0 bases; J trimming: 5 bases; junction bases outside the gene matches: 5. Germline V lookup: CDR1 LGHNA, CDR2 YSLEER. CDR3 amino acids: CASSQEINRGETQYF. The CDR3 DNA reads TGCGCCAGCAGCCAAGAAATCAACAGGGGGGAGACCCAGTACTTC.

J is TRBJ2-3 and V is TRBV19; D unclear. The V end was cut by 3 bases, the J end by 6 bases, with 10 bases between. Germline V gene data show CDR1 as LNHDA and CDR2 as SQIVND (reference sequence). The CDR3 contains 13 residues. CDR3 nucleotide sequence: TGTGCCAGTAGTATTAAAGGAATGGATACGCAGTATTTT. Protein: CASSIKGMDTQYF.

The chain employs TRBV6-5 and TRBJ1-2; D is uncertain. CDR1 and CDR2 from the germline V gene are MNHEY and SVGAGI. The CDR3 totals 14 residues. Between the trimmed V and J ends, which lost 0 bases and 4 bases, there was a span of 9 bases. CDR3: CASSYSWAAYGYTF. The CDR3 DNA follows: TGTGCCAGCAGTTACTCGTGGGCAGCCTATGGCTACACCTTC.

Concerning this clone itself: At one end the junction does not follow the germline gene, possibly because of a read error. The rearrangement joins TRBV5-4 to TRBJ1-1, with a tentative D call TRBD1 (6 bases). This CDR3 contains 14 residues. The germline CDR1 and CDR2 sequences are SGHNT and YYREEE (reference sequence). The CDR3 sequence is CASSLDGGRTEAFF. The CDR3 bases are TGCGCCAGCAGCTTGGATGGGGGGCGGACTGAAGCTTTCTTT.

The V and J genes are TRBV30 and TRBJ2-7, with D tentatively TRBD2 (6 bases). The germline V gene encodes CDR1 GTSNPN and CDR2 SVGIG (reference sequence). Trimming stripped 3 bases from V and 4 bases from J, with 16 bases between. The CDR3 totals 14 residues. The CDR3 nucleotides read TGTGCCTGGAGGGGGAGGAAGGGGAGGTACGAGCAGTACTTC. Protein sequence: CAWRGRKGRYEQYF.

V usage is TRBV19 and J usage is TRBJ2-2; 9 bases align to TRBD2. The CDR3 loop spans 15 amino acids. V was pared by 3 bases and J by 8 bases, with 7 bases of the junction left unmatched. CDR1 is LNHDA and CDR2 is SQIVND in the germline V gene (reference sequence). The CDR3 region is CASSMGLARGGELFF. For the CDR3, the DNA is TGTGCCAGTAGTATGGGACTAGCTCGAGGAGGGGAGCTGTTTTTT.

The chain carries TRBV9 and TRBJ1-4, with 12 bases lining up with TRBD1. Per the germline V gene, CDR1 is SGDLS and CDR2 is YYNGEE. The ends lost 0 bases at V and 8 bases at J; junction bases unmatched: 5. The CDR3 sequence is 16 residues long. This chain's CDR3 is CASSVGDRGRWEKLFF. Written as DNA, the CDR3 is TGTGCCAGCAGCGTAGGGGACAGGGGGCGCTGGGAAAAACTGTTTTTT.

The V and J genes are TRBV9 and TRBJ1-5; the D gene is possibly TRBD1 (5 bases). The V and J ends lost 7 bases and 5 bases respectively, with 19 bases between them. Germline V lookup: CDR1 SGDLS, CDR2 YYNGEE. The CDR3 runs to 15 residues. The CDR3 DNA is TGTGCCAGCGGGCAGGGACGAGGTACAGATCAGCCCCAGCATTTT. It encodes CASGQGRGTDQPQHF.

The chain couples TRBV6-1 to TRBJ1-1, with a tentative D call TRBD1 (5 bases). Germline V gene sequence: CDR1 MNHNS, CDR2 SASEGT. The V end lost 7 bases, the J end lost 3 bases, and 15 bases lay between the germline ends. This CDR3 is 14 amino acids long. CDR3 protein: CASTPRAGDTEAFF. The CDR3 DNA is TGTGCCAGCACCCCCAGGGCGGGCGACACTGAAGCTTTCTTT.